This T cell receptor beta chain was identified during a study of shared clonotypes between healthy human individuals. General study findings and limits: In general, naive subsets displayed greater estimated richness than memory subsets did.

The protocol was immunoSEQ multiplex PCR, while the TCRdb copy is restricted to in-frame clones and leaves out a portion. Of hundreds of thousands of clones detected, around 73% appear once; the ten largest clones hold around 2%. This CDR3 region has 16 residues. Looked up from germline, CDR1 is SGHTA and CDR2 is FQGNSA. The ends were cut back, 4 bases at V and 4 bases at J, with 17 bases in the middle. A word on this clone: Its specificity is unknown.

The chain uses TRBV7-2 and TRBJ2-1, with D possibly matching TRBD2 (6 bases). The material sequenced was memory CD4+ T cells sorted from blood. As for subset: CD45RA-negative fraction. This receptor was obtained from a woman under 40 in good health. The CDR3 is CASSSSVLPPYNEQFF. In nucleotides, the CDR3 is TGTGCCAGCAGCTCTAGCGTTCTCCCCCCATACAATGAGCAGTTCTTC.